The table lists the clone carrying this T cell receptor beta chain with a few counts. No antigen is known for it. The sample belongs to a study of regulatory T cells in long-lasting Graves disease. Time point: newly diagnosed GD, antithyroid drugs for less than 3 months. Construction of the TCR library relied on RNA isolated from PBMCs. HTBI primers from iRepertoire and Arm-PCR of CDR3 regions yielded the TCR beta libraries. Per the authors' pipeline: Sample data revealed roughly 62 TRBV and some 13 TRBJ segments. From the multiplex PCR reads, TCRdb called clonotypes with MiXCR, one entry per CDR3 protein. What appears here as the V and J calls and clone size reflects TCRdb's work, not the paper's. The sample consists of hundreds of thousands of distinct CDR3 sequences, roughly 16% of them appearing once. The CDR3 totals 15 residues. Germline-derived CDR1 and CDR2 are DFQATT and SNEGSKA (reference sequence). V lost 3 bases, J lost 0 bases, and 11 bases lay in between.

Whole-study results and caveats: With persistent disease, TRBV28, TRBJ1-2 and TRBJ2-5 were the favored segments.

These data were likewise used in another study, on T cells in Graves' hyperthyroidism and ophthalmopathy. This second report adds: Stability of Graves' hyperthyroidism was defined as absent ophthalmopathy progression within 18 months. Most clonotypes expanded in the thyroid (above 0.001) were also present in blood.

This chain uses TRBV20-1 with TRBJ2-2; tentative D call: TRBD1 (6 bases). Sequencing was performed on peripheral blood mononuclear cells (PBMCs), taken at new diagnosis, from a patient treated with antithyroid drugs. The source of this sequence is a woman aged 35 to 60 with Graves disease. The CDR3 sequence is CSARRGIANTGELFF. As DNA, the CDR3 is TGCAGTGCTAGGAGGGGGATAGCGAACACCGGGGAGCTGTTTTTT.